This TCR beta chain was identified during a study of tumor-infiltrating lymphocytes in primary liver carcinoma. From 20-30 mg of unsorted bulk tissue, DNA and RNA were co-extracted together. Those sampled were patients whose primary liver carcinoma was treated by surgical resection. HBV chronically infected the treatment-naive patients. TCR beta cDNA was made from roughly 450 ng total RNA with a constant-region primer. Three-round nested multiplex PCR performed with slightly modified ARM-PCR produced the TCR beta libraries. TCRdb reprocessed the multiplex PCR reads with MiXCR, giving one entry per CDR3 protein. This sample yields around 100,000 distinct CDR3 sequences, of which over 55% are seen a single time; 9.5% belongs to the top ten. The sample taken for sequencing was liver tumor tissue from sampling region 5. Subset defined: tumor region T5, tumor centre. The TCR originated in a woman aged 55-70 years with primary liver carcinoma and hepatitis B virus infection.

Here the CDR3 DNA reads TGTGCCAGCACCAGAACTCCTCGGGCTAGCGGGATCCGGACCCGGGACTACAATGAGCAGTTCTTC. Its translation: CASTRTPRASGIRTRDYNEQFF. This chain connects TRBV11-2 to TRBJ2-1, with TRBD2 matching 9 bases. The CDR3 has 22 amino acids. CDR1 SGHAT and CDR2 FQNNGV come from the germline V gene. Trimming cost V 7 bases and J 3 bases; bases outside gene matches: 28.